The 31 T cell receptor beta chains below were found in one sample sequenced in a study of T cell repertoires in cytomegalovirus infection. TCRdb processed the reads anew with MiXCR; each CDR3 protein has one entry. The repertoire holds some 800,000 distinct CDR3 sequences, with about 33% as singletons. The antigens these receptors bind are not known. Sequenced here: cultured CD8+ T cells from PBMCs, sampled from culture after CMV antigen stimulation. Every receptor here comes from a human donor in good health (CMV status not recorded). Some clones in this sample may be carry-over from other donors' samples.

This rearrangement joins TRBV7-2 to TRBJ2-1; no firm D call. Trimming stripped 4 bases from V and 5 bases from J, with 9 bases between. The CDR3 is made up of 13 amino acids. The V gene's germline CDR1 is SGHTA and CDR2 FQGNSA. The DNA for the CDR3 is TGTGCCAGCAGCTACCCCACCGACAATGAGCAGTTCTTC. Translated: CASSYPTDNEQFF.

The V and J genes are TRBV6-2 or TRBV6-3 and TRBJ2-1; D not resolved. This CDR3 is 15 amino acids long. Germline values: CDR1 MNHEY, CDR2 SVGEGT. V lost 2 bases, J lost 0 bases, and 8 bases lay in between. The CDR3 sequence is CASSYSISSYNEQFF. The CDR3 DNA reads as TGTGCCAGCAGTTACAGTATTAGCTCCTACAATGAGCAGTTCTTC.

V and J are TRBV7-9 and TRBJ1-2, with no clear D. This CDR3 is built from 15 residues. V shed 3 bases and J shed 4 bases, with 15 bases lying between them. Germline CDR1 is SEHNR and CDR2 is FQNEAQ (reference sequence). This CDR3 is CASSFAGGPSYGYTF. CDR3 sequence (DNA): TGTGCCAGCAGCTTTGCAGGCGGACCCAGCTATGGCTACACCTTC.

This clonotype appeared a few times. The chain uses TRBV5-6 and TRBJ1-2, with 8 nucleotides matching TRBD1. The CDR3 has 17 residues. After removal of 4 bases from V and 6 bases from J, the junction contained 17 bases not matched to a gene. Germline CDR1 SGHDT, CDR2 YYEEEE. The DNA for the CDR3 is TGTGCCAGCAGCGGAGGACAGGGAAGTGAGCGATGGGATGGCTACACCTTC. This translates into CASSGGQGSERWDGYTF.

This sequence joins TRBV27 and TRBJ2-1; 7 nucleotides match TRBD1. V shed 5 bases and J 7 bases; nucleotides not matched to a gene: 5. This CDR3 has 13 residues. CDR1 is MNHEY and CDR2 is SMNVEV in the germline V gene (reference sequence). The CDR3 is CASSLPTGNEQFF. For the CDR3, the DNA is TGTGCCAGCAGTCTCCCGACAGGGAATGAGCAGTTCTTC.

A note on this clonotype: The junction departs from germline at one end; a sequencing error may be responsible. The J gene is TRBJ2-3, the V gene TRBV6-1; D might be TRBD1 (6 bases). The germline V gene has CDR1 MNHNS and CDR2 SASEGT. CDR3 length: 15 amino acids. The CDR3: CASSEEGSPGDMQYF. The CDR3 DNA reads TGTGCCAGCAGTGAAGAAGGTAGCCCAGGGGATATGCAGTATTTT.

This chain uses TRBV9 with TRBJ2-2; D remains ambiguous. V lost 3 bases to trimming and J lost 2 bases, with 11 bases between them. The CDR3 consists of 15 residues. Germline V gene lookup returns CDR1 SGDLS and CDR2 YYNGEE. The CDR3 is CASSADGPNTGELFF. The CDR3 DNA reads TGTGCCAGCAGCGCAGACGGCCCAAACACCGGGGAGCTGTTTTTT.

Note on this clonotype: A single base separates this from a much larger clone, so it may be a read error. This rearrangement joins TRBV7-8 to TRBJ1-3, with a tentative D call TRBD1 (6 bases). Germline V gene lookup returns CDR1 SGHVS and CDR2 FQNEAQ. The CDR3 loop spans 14 amino acids. The CDR3 protein is CVSSIQGSGNTIYF. The CDR3 DNA sequence: TGTGTCAGCAGCATACAGGGCTCTGGAAACACCATATATTTT.

V is TRBV10-1 and J is TRBJ2-3; perhaps TRBD2 as D (6 bases). There are 14 residues in the CDR3. CDR1 is WNHNN and CDR2 is SYGVQD in the germline V gene (reference sequence). The germline V and J ends were trimmed by 1 base and 10 bases, with 15 bases remaining between them. CDR3 nucleotide sequence: TGCGCCAGCAGTGAGTATGGGACTGCAATGGCGCAGTATTTT. Translating gives CASSEYGTAMAQYF.

This clonotype was picked up one time. The chain is built from TRBV28 and TRBJ1-1, with TRBD1 identical over 8 bases. The CDR3 has 18 amino acids. V gave up 5 bases and J gave up 3 bases; unmatched junction bases: 17. Germline CDR1 is MDHEN and CDR2 is SYDVKM. CDR3 sequence (DNA): TGTGCCAGCAGTAACCTACGGACAGGGATTACCGAGGACACTGAAGCTTTCTTT. Translation gives CASSNLRTGITEDTEAFF.

This clonotype was seen a handful of times. The chain joins TRBV6-8 to TRBJ1-1; 8 positions match TRBD1. The CDR3 is 15 amino acids. The J segment lost 4 bases and the V segment lost 0 bases, leaving 4 bases of the junction unmatched. From germline, CDR1 is MNHGY and CDR2 SAAAGT. In DNA, the CDR3 is TGTGCCAGCAGTTACTCGTCAGGGGGCATCACTGAAGCTTTCTTT. Translation gives CASSYSSGGITEAFF.

The rearrangement joins TRBV6-1 to TRBJ2-1; D ambiguous. V was trimmed by 5 bases and J by 6 bases, leaving 14 bases between them. The CDR3 has 14 amino acids. CDR1 and CDR2 from the germline V gene are MNHNS and SASEGT. The CDR3 sequence: CASSYNTWGNEQFF. In DNA form, the CDR3 reads TGTGCCAGCAGTTACAATACTTGGGGCAATGAGCAGTTCTTC.

This clonotype was observed many times. The rearrangement joins TRBV7-8 to TRBJ2-1, with no clear D. Germline CDR1 SGHVS, CDR2 FQNEAQ. CDR3 length: 15 residues. V lost 5 bases and J 8 bases, leaving 19 bases between the germline ends. The CDR3 DNA follows: TGTGCCAGCAGCCAGGAGCATAAGCAATTGCATGAGCAGTTCTTC. Translated, it gives CASSQEHKQLHEQFF. The whole variable domain, remainder taken from reference TRBV7-8 and TRBJ2-1, is GAGVSQSPRYKVAKRGQDVALRCDPISGHVSLFWYQQALGQGPEFLTYFQNEAQLDKSGLPSDRFFAERPEGSVSTLKIQRTQQEDSAVYLCASSQEHKQLHEQFFGPGTRLTVL.

This clonotype has only a few counts. The chain employs TRBV10-3 and TRBJ1-1; maybe TRBD1 (5 bases). This CDR3 contains 16 residues. Trimming took off 2 bases at V and 2 bases at J, with 15 bases between the two ends. The germline V gene has CDR1 ENHRY and CDR2 SYGVKD. CDR3 residues: CAISEPRAGTNTEAFF. CDR3 DNA: TGTGCCATCAGTGAGCCGAGGGCAGGGACCAACACTGAAGCTTTCTTT.

The genes are TRBV6-1 and TRBJ1-1, with D perhaps TRBD1 (6 bases). Trimming left V 5 bases short and J 5 bases short, with 15 bases between. Germline V CDR1 and CDR2: MNHNS, SASEGT. The CDR3 runs to 14 residues. As DNA, the CDR3 is TGTGCCAGCAGTCGTCGGGGGGGGCTTACTGAAGCTTTCTTT. As protein: CASSRRGGLTEAFF.

This clonotype was seen a handful of times. The rearrangement joins TRBV6-2 or TRBV6-3 to TRBJ2-2; 8 bases agree with TRBD1. Germline V gene data show CDR1 as MNHEY and CDR2 as SVGEGT. V was pared by 4 bases and J by 6 bases, with 10 bases of the junction left unmatched. The CDR3 loop spans 16 amino acids. DNA of the CDR3: TGTGCCAGCAGTTTGGGGTACGGACAGGGTCCCGGGGAGCTGTTTTTT. It is translated as CASSLGYGQGPGELFF.

Comment on this clonotype: This may stem from a read error, because a much larger clone lies one nucleotide away. This CDR3 reads CASSQGAGALPSGANVPTF. As DNA, the CDR3 is TGTGCCAGCAGTCAAGGGGCGGGGGCGCTCCCCTCTGGGGCCAACGTCCCGACTTTC. The chain couples TRBV7-6 to TRBJ2-6, with TRBD2 as a possible D gene (7 bases). This CDR3 has 19 amino acids. Per the germline V gene, CDR1 is SGHVS and CDR2 is FNYEAQ. The full variable domain, completed using reference TRBV7-6 and TRBJ2-6, is GAGVSQSPRYKVTKRGQDVALRCDPISGHVSLYWYRQALGQGPEFLTYFNYEAQQDKSGLPNDRFSAERPEGSISTLTIQRTEQRDSAMYRCASSQGAGALPSGANVPTFGAGSRLTVL.

This clonotype appeared many times. This rearrangement joins TRBV7-2 to TRBJ2-1; D might be TRBD1 (6 bases). V gave up 3 bases and J gave up 9 bases, with 9 bases separating them. The CDR3 contains 12 residues. Germline CDR1 and CDR2: SGHTA and FQGNSA. The CDR3 here is CASSLRGGEQFF. For the CDR3, the DNA is TGTGCCAGCAGCTTGCGAGGGGGTGAGCAGTTCTTC. Using reference TRBV7-2 and TRBJ2-1 for the parts outside the CDR3, the full variable domain is GAGVSQSPSNKVTEKGKDVELRCDPISGHTALYWYRQSLGQGLEFLIYFQGNSAPDKSGLPSDRFSAERTGGSVSTLTIQRTQQEDSAVYLCASSLRGGEQFFGPGTRLTVL.

This chain uses TRBV5-6 with TRBJ1-1; 7 bases line up with TRBD1. The CDR3 extends over 17 amino acids. The junction had 8 bases not matched to a gene; V was cut back by 0 bases and J by 0 bases. Per the germline V gene, CDR1 is SGHDT and CDR2 is YYEEEE. Here the CDR3 DNA reads TGTGCCAGCAGCTTGGGACCCGGGACAGCCATGAACACTGAAGCTTTCTTT. Translating it yields CASSLGPGTAMNTEAFF.

The rearrangement joins TRBV12-3 or TRBV12-4 to TRBJ2-1; TRBD2 matches at 12 bases. Unmatched junction bases numbered 11, after V lost 6 bases and J lost 8 bases. The CDR3 is made up of 16 amino acids. The CDR3 protein is CASSAWLAGGRDEQFF. The CDR3 DNA sequence: TGTGCCAGCAGCGCTTGGCTAGCGGGGGGGCGTGATGAGCAGTTCTTC.

The V and J genes are TRBV20-1 and TRBJ2-1, with 9 bases aligning to TRBD2. Germline loops: CDR1 DFQATT, CDR2 SNEGSKA (reference sequence). The J segment lost 4 bases and the V segment lost 0 bases, leaving 10 bases of the junction unmatched. The CDR3 covers 17 residues. The CDR3: CSARDLVAGGWYNEQFF. The CDR3 DNA reads as TGCAGTGCTAGAGATCTAGTCGCGGGGGGGTGGTACAATGAGCAGTTCTTC.

The chain combines TRBV19 with TRBJ2-5, with 8 bases fitting TRBD2. V shed 9 bases, J shed 8 bases, and the junction held 14 bases outside the gene matches. The CDR3 is 14 amino acids. Germline V CDR1 and CDR2: LNHDA, SQIVND (reference sequence). The CDR3 DNA reads TGTGCCAGCTCGGGGGCGGGGGGTCATCGTACCCAGTACTTC. Translating it yields CASSGAGGHRTQYF.

This chain uses TRBV15 with TRBJ1-5; no definite D call. Per the germline V gene, CDR1 is LNHNV and CDR2 is YYDKDF (reference sequence). V was trimmed by 5 bases and J by 4 bases, leaving 9 bases between them. This CDR3 spans 13 amino acids. CDR3 bases: TGTGCCACCAGCGGCGGGCAGAATCAGCCCCAGCATTTT. It encodes CATSGGQNQPQHF.

This clonotype was observed a few times. This chain uses TRBV2 with TRBJ1-5; D is unresolved. CDR3 size: 16 residues. CDR1 is SNHLY, CDR2 FYNNEI, per germline. The V gene lost 2 bases and the J gene lost 4 bases, with 15 bases spanning the gap. The CDR3 loop reads CASSELGSFTNQPQHF. The CDR3 DNA is TGTGCCAGCAGTGAACTTGGCAGTTTCACAAATCAGCCCCAGCATTTT.

The V and J genes are TRBV7-2 and TRBJ1-5; TRBD1 agrees at 8 bases. This CDR3 region has 13 residues. CDR1 is SGHTA, CDR2 FQGNSA, per germline. The V and J ends lost 4 bases and 11 bases, in that order; junction bases with no gene match: 7. The CDR3, as DNA: TGTGCCAGCAGCTCGACAGGGGTCAGGGCCCAGCATTTT. Protein product: CASSSTGVRAQHF.

This clonotype appeared a single time. This chain connects TRBV4-1 to TRBJ2-7, with D possibly being TRBD1 (5 bases). Germline CDR1 is MGHRA and CDR2 is YSYEKL. V lost 1 base to trimming and J lost 5 bases, with 9 bases between them. This CDR3 is 13 amino acids long. CDR3 region: CASSQAKGDEQYF. The CDR3 nucleotides read TGCGCCAGCAGCCAAGCAAAAGGGGACGAGCAGTACTTC.

The rearrangement uses TRBV23-1 and TRBJ1-5, with TRBD1 as a possible D gene (5 bases). TRBV23-1 carries the ORF label, with uncertain function. Trimming left V 2 bases short and J 7 bases short, with 18 bases between. CDR3 length equals 16 residues. CDR3: CASSQPSPGGEQPQHF. The CDR3 DNA reads TGCGCCAGCAGTCAACCCTCGCCCGGGGGGGAACAGCCCCAGCATTTT.

In this sample, this clonotype turned up a few times. The V call is TRBV9, the J call TRBJ2-5; D possibly corresponds to TRBD1 (5 bases). From germline, CDR1 is SGDLS and CDR2 YYNGEE. V was shortened by 1 base and J by 2 bases, with 9 bases between the two germline ends. The CDR3 is 14 residues long. CDR3 in amino acids: CASSVQGQQETQYF. The CDR3 nucleotides read TGTGCCAGCAGCGTACAGGGCCAACAAGAGACCCAGTACTTC.

This clonotype was recorded a few times. CDR3 loop: CASSLAWASGGGNEQFF. For the CDR3, the DNA is TGTGCCAGCAGCTTAGCGTGGGCTAGCGGGGGGGGCAATGAGCAGTTCTTC. The V gene is TRBV7-6, the J gene TRBJ2-1, with 12 nucleotides matching TRBD2. The CDR3 has 17 residues. Germline V lookup: CDR1 SGHVS, CDR2 FNYEAQ. Trimming removed 0 bases from V and 6 bases from J; junction bases left unmatched: 6.

This clonotype appeared a few times. The chain uses TRBV7-2 and TRBJ1-2; 8 bases are shared with TRBD1. V shed 5 bases, J shed 7 bases, and the junction held 12 bases outside the gene matches. The CDR3 is 15 amino acids. The germline V gene encodes CDR1 SGHTA and CDR2 FQGNSA. The CDR3 DNA follows: TGTGCCAGCAGCCCAACAGGGCAGGGGGCTTCTGGCTACACCTTC. As protein: CASSPTGQGASGYTF.

This clonotype was counted only a few times. The CDR3 loop is CASSYSRASLKPEKLFF. The DNA of the CDR3 is TGTGCCAGCAGTTACTCGAGAGCCTCTCTTAAGCCTGAAAAACTGTTTTTT. The chain uses TRBV6-6 and TRBJ1-4; no firm D call. V lost 0 bases to trimming and J lost 7 bases, with 18 bases between them. The CDR3 is 17 residues long. Germline CDR1 and CDR2: MNHNY and SVGAGI (reference sequence).